This T cell receptor (beta chain) was sequenced in a study of tumor and adjacent non-tumor tissue in lung cancer. A modified ARM-PCR protocol with three rounds of nested PCR amplified TCRbeta. One entry per CDR3 protein, called by TCRdb with MiXCR from the multiplex PCR reads. The table lists around 57,000 distinct CDR3 sequences, around two thirds of them singletons, with less than 40% in the top ten. RNA was extracted from bulk tissue without any cell sorting. Distant lung tissue was collected more than 3 cm away from the tumor edge. Donors were chemotherapy-naive, newly diagnosed lung cancer surgical patients in China, August–late 2014. Points on this clonotype: Its ends do not fully match the called genes, so a read error is possible.

In germline, CDR1 is SGHNT, CDR2 YENEEA. This CDR3 region has 12 residues. The rearrangement joins TRBV11-3 to TRBJ2-1, with 14 positions matching TRBD2. The TCR originated in a man in his 70s with non-small cell lung cancer. Sample: distant non-tumor lung tissue. The CDR3 reads CTSSGLAGGLLF. The CDR3 DNA reads as TGTACCAGCAGCGGACTAGCGGGGGGTTTGCTCTTC.